These T cell receptor beta chains were read from a single sample in a study of human T cells and chemical hapten exposure. TCRdb processed the RACE reads anew with MiXCR; each CDR3 protein has one entry. This table has about 110,000 distinct CDR3 sequences, about 10% appearing once. The specimen comprised whole blood, sampled in connection with sensitization to the hapten diphenylcyclopropenone (DPC). The receptors stem from a woman in her thirties or forties with alopecia areata. Some clones in this sample may be carry-over from other donors' samples. Each CDR3 is given with its conserved first and last residue. The order of the fields is CDR3 protein, CDR3 DNA, D gene, CDR3 length, V gene, J gene, clone size. D genes are given only for firm matches. Expanded clones are given a class, and other clones once, few, many or no size at all.

CASSVSSTDTQYF	TGTGCCAGCAGCGTTTCAAGCACAGATACGCAGTATTTT	NA	13	TRBV9	TRBJ2-3	many
CASSPWTGETANVLTF	TGTGCCAGTAGTCCCTGGACAGGGGAAACGGCCAACGTCCTGACTTTC	TRBD1	16	TRBV19	TRBJ2-6	many
CASSLDTDTQYF	TGTGCCAGCAGCCTAGACACAGATACGCAGTATTTT	NA	12	TRBV7-9	TRBJ2-3	many
CASSPIYDFPQQNF	TGCGCCAGCAGCCCCATATACGACTTCCCGCAGCAGAATTTT	NA	14	TRBV5-1	TRBJ2-3	few
CASSILAGATYEQYF	TGCGCCAGCAGCATACTAGCGGGAGCCACCTACGAGCAGTACTTC	TRBD2	15	TRBV5-1	TRBJ2-7	NA
CASSLVNEAFF	TGTGCCAGCAGCTTGGTGAATGAAGCTTTCTTT	NA	11	TRBV5-6	TRBJ1-1	many
CASGGQETQYF	TGTGCCAGCGGAGGGCAAGAGACCCAGTACTTC	NA	11	TRBV12-3/TRBV12-4	TRBJ2-5	many
CGARDSAGSSYEQYF	TGCGGTGCTAGAGATAGTGCAGGGAGCTCCTACGAGCAGTACTTC	NA	15	TRBV20-1	TRBJ2-7	NA
CASSYLLAAAFF	TGTGCCAGCAGTTACCTCCTGGCAGCGGCTTTCTTT	NA	12	TRBV6-2/TRBV6-3	TRBJ1-1	many
CASSEDRTMNTEAFF	TGTGCCAGCAGTGAGGACAGGACCATGAACACTGAAGCTTTCTTT	TRBD1	15	TRBV2	TRBJ1-1	few
CSGQSGGVQETQYF	TGCAGTGGCCAGTCTGGAGGGGTCCAAGAGACCCAGTACTTC	NA	14	TRBV29-1	TRBJ2-5	NA